The rows below give T cell receptor beta chains drawn from one sample of a study of shared clonotypes between healthy human individuals. Sequencing was performed with immunoSEQ multiplex PCR; in TCRdb, only in-frame clones are kept and a portion is missing. Here the sample spans over a million clones, roughly 80% being singletons. Specimen: memory CD4+ T cells sorted from blood. The source is a young man in good health. CDR3s include the opening cysteine and the closing phenylalanine or tryptophan. Each record gives: clone size, D gene, J gene, V gene, CDR3 DNA, CDR3 protein. A D gene is named only where the DNA matches it firmly. Rows may omit the clone size; those that give it use once, few, many or a size class.

clone size: -
D gene: -
J gene: TRBJ1-6
V gene: TRBV7-2
CDR3 DNA: TGTGCCAGCAGCTCCCCTCCCGGGGACGGGGGTAATTCACCCCTCCACTTT
CDR3 protein: CASSSPPGDGGNSPLHF

clone size: -
D gene: -
J gene: TRBJ1-1
V gene: TRBV28
CDR3 DNA: TGTGCCAGCACCATTAGGGGAACTGAAGCTTTCTTT
CDR3 protein: CASTIRGTEAFF

clone size: few
D gene: -
J gene: TRBJ2-3
V gene: TRBV7-2
CDR3 DNA: TGTGCCAGCAGTTCTAACAGGGTAAATACGCAGTATTTT
CDR3 protein: CASSSNRVNTQYF

clone size: -
D gene: -
J gene: TRBJ2-7
V gene: TRBV28
CDR3 DNA: TGTGCCAGCAGTTTCGAGACTTACTACGAGCAGTACTTC
CDR3 protein: CASSFETYYEQYF

clone size: -
D gene: TRBD1
J gene: TRBJ2-2
V gene: TRBV30
CDR3 DNA: TGTGCCTGGAGTCCGCGGAGGACAGGCTACACCGGGGAGCTGTTTTTT
CDR3 protein: CAWSPRRTGYTGELFF

clone size: once
D gene: TRBD1
J gene: TRBJ1-5
V gene: TRBV2
CDR3 DNA: TGTGCCAGCAGGGGACAGCTTAGCAATCAGCCCCAGCATTTT
CDR3 protein: CASRGQLSNQPQHF

clone size: many
D gene: TRBD2
J gene: TRBJ2-1
V gene: TRBV5-1
CDR3 DNA: TGCGCCAGCAGCACCTCTAGCGGGGGCCACTACAATGAGCAGTTCTTC
CDR3 protein: CASSTSSGGHYNEQFF

clone size: -
D gene: TRBD1
J gene: TRBJ1-1
V gene: TRBV5-1
CDR3 DNA: TGCGCCAGCAGCTCAGATCGGACAGGGGGCACTGAAGCTTTCTTT
CDR3 protein: CASSSDRTGGTEAFF

clone size: -
D gene: TRBD1
J gene: TRBJ1-5
V gene: TRBV7-8
CDR3 DNA: TGTGCCAGCAGCAAAACAGAGACAGGGTCGCGCAATCAGCCCCAGCATTTT
CDR3 protein: CASSKTETGSRNQPQHF

clone size: -
D gene: -
J gene: TRBJ2-5
V gene: TRBV5-1
CDR3 DNA: TGCGCCAGCAGCTCGGGGGATGTAGAGACCCAGTACTTC
CDR3 protein: CASSSGDVETQYF

clone size: -
D gene: -
J gene: TRBJ2-2
V gene: TRBV4-1
CDR3 DNA: TGCGCCAGCAAAGATCTTAGGAGGGGAAACACCGGGGAGCTGTTTTTT
CDR3 protein: CASKDLRRGNTGELFF

clone size: -
D gene: -
J gene: TRBJ2-1
V gene: TRBV6-4
CDR3 DNA: TGTGCCAGCAGTGTGGAACGGGGTACCTACAATGAGCAGTTCTTC
CDR3 protein: CASSVERGTYNEQFF

clone size: -
D gene: TRBD2
J gene: TRBJ2-6
V gene: TRBV6-9
CDR3 DNA: TGTGCCAGCAGCCACAGCGGGACCAACGTCCTGACTTTC
CDR3 protein: CASSHSGTNVLTF

clone size: -
D gene: -
J gene: TRBJ2-7
V gene: TRBV6-5
CDR3 DNA: TGTGCCAGCAGCCCTATCGCGCGGGAGCAGTACTTC
CDR3 protein: CASSPIAREQYF

clone size: -
D gene: -
J gene: TRBJ1-5
V gene: TRBV21-1
CDR3 DNA: TGTGCCAGCAGCAAAGTGAGGGACTCCAGCAATCAGCCCCAGCATTTT
CDR3 protein: CASSKVRDSSNQPQHF

clone size: -
D gene: TRBD1
J gene: TRBJ2-2
V gene: TRBV5-4
CDR3 DNA: TGTGCCAGCAGCTTGGCCCGAGGGGGCCCGAACACCGGGGAGCTGTTTTTT
CDR3 protein: CASSLARGGPNTGELFF